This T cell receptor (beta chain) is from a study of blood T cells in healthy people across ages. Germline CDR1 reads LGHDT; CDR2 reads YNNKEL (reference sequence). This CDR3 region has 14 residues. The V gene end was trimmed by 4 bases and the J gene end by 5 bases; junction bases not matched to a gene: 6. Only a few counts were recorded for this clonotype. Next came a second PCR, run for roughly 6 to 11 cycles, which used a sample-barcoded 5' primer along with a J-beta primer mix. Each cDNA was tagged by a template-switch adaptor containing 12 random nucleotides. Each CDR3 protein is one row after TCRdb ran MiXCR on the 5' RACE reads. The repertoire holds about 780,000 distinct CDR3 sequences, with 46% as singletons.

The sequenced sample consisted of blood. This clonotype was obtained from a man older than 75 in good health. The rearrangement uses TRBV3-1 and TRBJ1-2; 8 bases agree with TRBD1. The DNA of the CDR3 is TGTGCCAGCAGCCCCCGGGACAGGCTATATGGCTACACCTTC. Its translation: CASSPRDRLYGYTF.